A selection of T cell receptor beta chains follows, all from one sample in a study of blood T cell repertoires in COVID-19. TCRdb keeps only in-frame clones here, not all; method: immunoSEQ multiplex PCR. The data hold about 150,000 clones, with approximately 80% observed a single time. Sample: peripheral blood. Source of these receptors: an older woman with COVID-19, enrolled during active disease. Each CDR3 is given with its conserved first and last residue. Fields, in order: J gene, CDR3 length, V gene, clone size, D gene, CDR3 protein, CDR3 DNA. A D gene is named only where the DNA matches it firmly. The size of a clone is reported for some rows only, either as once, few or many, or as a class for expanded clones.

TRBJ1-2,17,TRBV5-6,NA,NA,CASSPHGRGPANYGYTF,TGTGCCAGCAGCCCCCACGGCAGGGGCCCGGCTAACTATGGCTACACCTTC
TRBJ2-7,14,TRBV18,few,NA,CASSPVARGSEQYF,TGTGCCAGCTCACCAGTGGCCCGCGGCAGCGAGCAGTACTTC
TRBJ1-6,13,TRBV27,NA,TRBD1,CASGTGVNSPLHF,TGTGCCAGCGGGACAGGCGTTAATTCACCCCTCCACTTT
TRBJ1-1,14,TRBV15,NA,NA,CATSKGGGGTEAFF,TGTGCCACCAGCAAGGGCGGTGGCGGGACTGAAGCTTTCTTT
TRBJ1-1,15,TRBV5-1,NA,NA,CASSFLQGLNTEAFF,TGCGCCAGCAGCTTTCTACAGGGCTTGAACACTGAAGCTTTCTTT
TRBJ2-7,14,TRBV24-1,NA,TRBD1,CATSPGQGADEQYF,TGTGCCACCAGTCCGGGACAGGGGGCCGACGAGCAGTACTTC
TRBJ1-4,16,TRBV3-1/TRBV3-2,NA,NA,CASSLRTFGGDEKLFF,TGTGCCAGCAGCCTAAGGACATTCGGGGGTGATGAAAAACTGTTTTTT
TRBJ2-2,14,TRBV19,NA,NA,CASSIAGLTGELFF,TGTGCCAGTAGTATAGCCGGACTTACCGGGGAGCTGTTTTTT
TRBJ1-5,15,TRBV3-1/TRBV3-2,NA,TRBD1,CASSQDGTANQPQHF,TGTGCCAGCAGCCAAGACGGGACAGCTAATCAGCCCCAGCATTTT
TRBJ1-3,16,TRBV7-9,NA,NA,CASSGSGGTSGNTIYF,TGTGCCAGCAGCGGCTCGGGAGGTACCTCTGGAAACACCATATATTTT
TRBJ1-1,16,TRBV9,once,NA,CASSVEAGWMNTEAFF,TGTGCCAGCAGCGTAGAAGCGGGATGGATGAACACTGAAGCTTTCTTT
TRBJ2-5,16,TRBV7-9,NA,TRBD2,CASSLRLAGPQETQYF,TGTGCCAGCAGCTTGAGGCTAGCGGGGCCCCAAGAGACCCAGTACTTC
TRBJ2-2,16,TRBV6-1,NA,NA,CASSAEVGGATGELFF,TGTGCCAGCAGTGCAGAGGTAGGGGGAGCCACCGGGGAGCTGTTTTTT
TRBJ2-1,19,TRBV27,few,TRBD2,CASSSDPQREGEPYNEQFF,TGTGCCAGCAGTTCCGACCCCCAGCGGGAGGGCGAACCCTACAATGAGCAGTTCTTC
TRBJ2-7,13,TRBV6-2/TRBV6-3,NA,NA,CASSSGDSYEQYF,TGTGCCAGCAGTTCGGGTGACTCCTACGAGCAGTACTTC
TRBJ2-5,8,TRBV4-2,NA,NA,CARETQYF,TGTGCCCGAGAGACCCAGTACTTC
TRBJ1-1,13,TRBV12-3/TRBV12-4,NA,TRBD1,CASRSTGEAEAFF,TGTGCCAGCAGGTCGACAGGGGAGGCCGAAGCTTTCTTT
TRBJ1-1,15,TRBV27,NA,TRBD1,CASSPPTGRNTEAFF,TGTGCCAGCAGTCCCCCGACAGGGCGGAACACTGAAGCTTTCTTT
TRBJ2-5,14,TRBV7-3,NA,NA,CASSLTARGETQYF,TGTGCCAGCAGCTTAACCGCTAGGGGGGAGACCCAGTACTTC
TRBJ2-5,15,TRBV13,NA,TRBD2,CASSRRLAGQETQYF,TGTGCCAGCAGCCGAAGACTAGCGGGACAAGAGACCCAGTACTTC
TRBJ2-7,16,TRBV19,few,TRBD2,CASSIRGLAEPVEQYF,TGTGCCAGTAGTATCCGTGGGCTAGCGGAGCCCGTCGAGCAGTACTTC
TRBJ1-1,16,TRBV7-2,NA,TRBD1,CASSSRTGQGNTEAFF,TGTGCCAGCAGCTCCCGTACTGGACAGGGGAACACTGAAGCTTTCTTT
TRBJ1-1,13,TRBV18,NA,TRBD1,CASSPLQGTEAFF,TGTGCCAGCTCACCACTACAGGGGACTGAAGCTTTCTTT
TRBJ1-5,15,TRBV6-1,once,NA,CASSESNYSNQPQHF,TGTGCCAGCAGTGAATCTAACTATAGCAATCAGCCCCAGCATTTT
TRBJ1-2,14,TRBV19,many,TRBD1,CASSSTTGSYGYTF,TGTGCCAGTAGTTCAACGACAGGGAGTTATGGCTACACCTTC
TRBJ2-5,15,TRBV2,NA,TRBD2,CASSGTSGYQETQYF,TGTGCCAGCAGTGGGACTAGCGGGTATCAAGAGACCCAGTACTTC
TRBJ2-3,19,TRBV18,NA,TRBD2,CASSPPGLAGGKFTDTQYF,TGTGCCAGCTCACCACCAGGCCTAGCGGGGGGGAAATTCACAGATACGCAGTATTTT
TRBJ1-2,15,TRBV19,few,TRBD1,CASSAPGQANYGYTF,TGTGCCAGTAGTGCGCCGGGACAGGCTAACTATGGCTACACCTTC
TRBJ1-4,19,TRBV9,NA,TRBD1,CASSPALRTGMSLSEKLFF,TGTGCCAGCAGCCCAGCTTTAAGGACAGGCATGAGTTTGAGTGAAAAACTGTTTTTT
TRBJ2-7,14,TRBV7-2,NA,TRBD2,CASSLVLGGYEQYF,TGTGCCAGCAGCTTAGTACTGGGGGGGTACGAGCAGTACTTC
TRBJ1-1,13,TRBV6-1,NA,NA,CASIHLGATEAFF,TGTGCCAGCATTCACCTGGGGGCCACTGAAGCTTTCTTT
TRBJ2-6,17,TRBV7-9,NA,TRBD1,CASSPSGQGAGANVLTF,TGTGCCAGCAGCCCTTCGGGACAGGGGGCGGGGGCCAACGTCCTGACTTTC
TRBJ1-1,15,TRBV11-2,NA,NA,CASRLAAGLNTEAFF,TGTGCCAGCAGATTAGCTGCAGGGTTGAACACTGAAGCTTTCTTT
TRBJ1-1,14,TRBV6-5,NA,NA,CASSYLGRDTEAFF,TGTGCCAGCAGTTACTTGGGGAGGGACACTGAAGCTTTCTTT
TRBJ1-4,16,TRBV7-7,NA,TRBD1,CASSLVRDRGDEKLFF,TGTGCCAGCAGCTTAGTAAGGGACAGAGGGGATGAAAAACTGTTTTTT
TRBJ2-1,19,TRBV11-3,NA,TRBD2,CASSLERTDPSGRAYEQFF,TGTGCCAGCAGCTTAGAACGGACCGACCCTAGCGGGAGGGCCTATGAGCAGTTCTTC
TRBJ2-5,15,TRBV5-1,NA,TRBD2,CASSLESGGWETQYF,TGCGCCAGCAGCTTGGAGTCGGGAGGGTGGGAGACCCAGTACTTC
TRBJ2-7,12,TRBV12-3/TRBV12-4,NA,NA,CASSGQFYEQYF,TGTGCCAGCAGTGGACAGTTTTACGAGCAGTACTTC
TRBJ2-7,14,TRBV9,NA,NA,CASSVDPGNYEQYF,TGTGCCAGCAGCGTAGATCCAGGGAACTACGAGCAGTACTTC
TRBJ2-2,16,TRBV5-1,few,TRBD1,CASSSGTGANTGELFF,TGCGCCAGCAGCTCTGGGACAGGGGCGAACACCGGGGAGCTGTTTTTT
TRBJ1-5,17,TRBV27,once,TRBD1,CASSGGNRGTSNQPQHF,TGTGCCAGCAGTGGAGGGAACAGGGGTACGAGCAATCAGCCCCAGCATTTT
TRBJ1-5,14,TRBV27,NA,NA,CASSLAGANQPQHF,TGTGCCAGCAGTTTAGCTGGGGCCAATCAGCCCCAGCATTTT
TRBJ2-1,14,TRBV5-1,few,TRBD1,CASSGTGGLDEQFF,TGCGCCAGCAGCGGGACAGGGGGCCTCGATGAGCAGTTCTTC
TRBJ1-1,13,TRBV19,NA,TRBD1,CASRRGPNTEAFF,TGTGCCAGTCGCAGGGGGCCGAACACTGAAGCTTTCTTT
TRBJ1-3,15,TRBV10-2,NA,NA,CASSESRTAGNTIYF,TGCGCCAGCAGTGAGTCGCGGACAGCTGGAAACACCATATATTTT
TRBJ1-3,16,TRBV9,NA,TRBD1,CASSVLTGGAENTIYF,TGTGCCAGCAGCGTTCTGACAGGGGGCGCCGAAAACACCATATATTTT
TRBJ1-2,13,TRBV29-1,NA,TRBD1,CSPYRGPKDGYTF,TGCAGCCCCTACAGGGGTCCTAAGGATGGCTACACCTTC
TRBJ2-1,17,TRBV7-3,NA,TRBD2,CASSPTRDSGRFDEQFF,TGTGCCAGCAGCCCCACAAGAGATAGCGGGAGATTCGATGAGCAGTTCTTC
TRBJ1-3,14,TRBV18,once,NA,CASSPRDGGNTIYF,TGTGCCAGCTCACCCCGCGACGGGGGAAACACCATATATTTT
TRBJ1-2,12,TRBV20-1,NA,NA,CSASDGFYGYTF,TGCAGTGCTAGTGACGGTTTCTATGGCTACACCTTC
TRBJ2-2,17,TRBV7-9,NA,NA,CASSLSPGGPNTGELFF,TGTGCCAGCTCCCTATCTCCGGGGGGCCCTAACACCGGGGAGCTGTTTTTT
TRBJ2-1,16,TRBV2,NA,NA,CASRNGRGGIYNEQFF,TGTGCCAGCCGGAACGGTAGGGGGGGTATCTACAATGAGCAGTTCTTC
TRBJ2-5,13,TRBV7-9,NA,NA,CASSLAVEGVEYF,TGTGCCAGCAGCTTAGCAGTAGAGGGGGTTGAGTACTTC
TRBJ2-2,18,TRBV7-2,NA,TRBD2,CASSLGLAGGPKTGELFF,TGTGCCAGCAGCTTAGGACTAGCGGGAGGCCCAAAAACCGGGGAGCTGTTTTTT
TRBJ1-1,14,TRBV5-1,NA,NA,CASSLGQPNTEAFF,TGCGCCAGCAGCTTGGGACAGCCGAACACTGAAGCTTTCTTT
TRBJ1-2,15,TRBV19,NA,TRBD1,CASTPRQGLSYGYTF,TGTGCCAGTACCCCCCGACAGGGGTTGAGCTATGGCTACACCTTC
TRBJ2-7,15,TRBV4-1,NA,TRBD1,CASSLGQGASYEQYF,TGCGCCAGCAGCCTCGGACAGGGGGCGTCCTACGAGCAGTACTTC
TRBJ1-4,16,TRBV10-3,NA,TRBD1,CAISESGGQGGEKLFF,TGTGCCATCAGTGAGTCGGGGGGACAGGGTGGCGAAAAACTGTTTTTT